A single sample is the source of the 4 T cell receptor beta chains below, sequenced in a study of response to subunit inactivated influenza vaccine. TCRdb re-derived calls from the RT-PCR reads in MiXCR, one entry per CDR3 protein. The sample comprises roughly 760,000 distinct CDR3 sequences, around 20% of which are singletons, and roughly 10% rests with the top ten. This material consisted of PBMCs from blood, taken 5 days after vaccination. Source of these receptors: a man between 45 and 60 years old who received an inactivated influenza vaccine.

The gene calls are TRBV7-9 and TRBJ2-3; no reliable D call. CDR1 and CDR2 from the germline V gene are SEHNR and FQNEAQ (reference sequence). This CDR3 is built from 14 residues. The V gene lost 5 bases and the J gene lost 2 bases, with 11 bases spanning the gap. This CDR3 is CASSNYDDTDTQYF. The CDR3 nucleotides read TGTGCCAGCAGCAATTATGATGACACAGATACGCAGTATTTT.

This clonotype has just a few counts. This chain uses TRBV20-1 with TRBJ1-4; D unresolved. V gave up 3 bases and J gave up 0 bases, with 8 bases separating them. The CDR3 is 14 residues long. The germline V gene encodes CDR1 DFQATT and CDR2 SNEGSKA (reference sequence). CDR3 in amino acids: CSARRLATNEKLFF. The CDR3 coding sequence is TGCAGTGCTAGGAGACTTGCAACTAATGAAAAACTGTTTTTT.

The chain joins TRBV13 to TRBJ2-1; no definite D call. V was trimmed by 1 base and J by 5 bases, leaving 6 bases between them. CDR1 is PRHDT and CDR2 is FYEKMQ in the germline V gene (reference sequence). This CDR3 contains 13 residues. For the CDR3, the DNA is TGTGCCAGCAGCTTAGCGGATAACAATGAGCAGTTCTTC. This translates into CASSLADNNEQFF. The variable domain in full, with the rest retrieved from reference TRBV13 and TRBJ2-1, is AAGVIQSPRHLIKEKRETATLKCYPIPRHDTVYWYQQGPGQDPQFLISFYEKMQSDKGSIPDRFSAQQFSDYHSELNMSSLELGDSALYFCASSLADNNEQFFGPGTRLTVL.

The chain joins TRBV11-2 to TRBJ2-7; 8 bases agree with TRBD1. V lost 4 bases and J lost 7; bases outside the gene matches: 9. CDR1 is SGHAT and CDR2 is FQNNGV in the germline V gene. The CDR3 has 14 amino acids. The CDR3 spells CASSSLRGLREQYF. CDR3 DNA sequence: TGTGCCAGCAGCTCCCTCAGGGGGCTGCGAGAGCAGTACTTC.